This T cell receptor (beta chain) was retrieved from a study of blood T cell repertoires in COVID-19. As for the study in general: Collection of acute and convalescent COVID-19 samples took place in the United States, Italy and Spain. Sources were T cells, B-cell-depleted T cells, or PBMCs; the material itself was cDNA or gDNA.

The V and J ends lost 6 bases and 5 bases, in that order; junction bases with no gene match: 6. This CDR3 has 13 residues. The germline V gene encodes CDR1 MNHEY and CDR2 SMNVEV (reference sequence). In the original workflow: The authors estimated nucleated cell counts from reference gene primer amplification. The repertoire was sequenced with immunoSEQ multiplex PCR; TCRdb's copy has only in-frame clones and lacks some. V and J calls and clone size are those listed in that table; D and trimming were worked out from the DNA. The data show 330,000 or so clones, 80% to 90% seen once. The rearrangement uses TRBV27 and TRBJ2-7; 8 nucleotides agree with TRBD1. Sequenced input: peripheral blood. The clonotype was recovered from a man aged 25-45 years with COVID-19, enrolled during active disease. Here the CDR3 DNA reads TGTGCCAGCAGGGGGACAGGACGACACGAGCAGTACTTC. It specifies CASRGTGRHEQYF.